Described below is a single TCR beta chain sequence and its context. Its antigen is undetermined. This sample stems from a study of cytomegalovirus exposure and HLA in healthy donors. Despite likely unrecorded immune exposures, the donors were nominally healthy at the time of sampling. Notes on the study in general: TCR beta V- and J-gene trimming was later associated with a missense DCLRE1C variant. CMV serostatus was the only immune exposure information that was available.

This CDR3 contains 15 residues. Trimming stripped 6 bases from V and 1 base from J, with 15 bases between. Germline CDR1 reads SNHLY; CDR2 reads FYNNEI. PCR involved 60 Vbeta and 13 Jbeta primers. The repertoire was sequenced with immunoSEQ multiplex PCR; TCRdb's copy has only in-frame clones and lacks some. This listing includes about 64,000 clones. The TCR was taken from a woman aged 18-29 years in good health and CMV-seronegative. The specimen sequenced was PBMCs. This sequence joins TRBV2 and TRBJ1-2; D is unclear. The CDR3 sequence is CASSVFTGSNYGYTF. CDR3 nucleotides: TGTGCCAGCAGCGTCTTCACCGGGAGTAACTATGGCTACACCTTC.